The next 30 T cell receptor beta chains were all read from a single sample in a study of siplizumab effects on memory and regulatory T cells. Profiled with immunoSEQ multiplex PCR; TCRdb holds only in-frame clones, not every one. The sample gives about 87,000 clones, 85% to 90% of which show up once; 15% is in the top ten. The specimen sequenced was CD4+ T cells sorted from blood. The receptors derive from a human donor in good health.

This clone was seen only a few times. This chain connects TRBV29-1 to TRBJ2-7, with no clear D. CDR3 length: 12 residues. The germline gives CDR1 SQVTM, CDR2 ANQGSEA. Trimming cost V 6 bases and J 5 bases, with 14 bases left between them. CDR3 DNA sequence: TGCAGCGTCGCGACATGGAGAGACGAGCAGTACTTC. This translates into CSVATWRDEQYF.

The chain recombines TRBV27 with TRBJ2-1; D is ambiguous. CDR3 size: 15 residues. CDR1 and CDR2 from the germline V gene are MNHEY and SMNVEV (reference sequence). The V gene lost 5 bases and the J gene lost 2 bases, with 13 bases spanning the gap. The CDR3 DNA reads as TGTGCCAGCAGTAGGACGCCCCTGACCTACAATGAGCAGTTCTTC. Translation gives CASSRTPLTYNEQFF.

The rearrangement joins TRBV29-1 to TRBJ2-2; 8 bases align to TRBD1. Germline-derived CDR1 and CDR2 are SQVTM and ANQGSEA. This CDR3 spans 14 amino acids. Trimming cost V 7 bases and J 5 bases; bases outside gene matches: 9. The chain's CDR3 is CSADRGRGTGELFF. The CDR3, as DNA: TGCAGCGCCGACAGGGGCCGGGGGACCGGGGAGCTGTTTTTT.

This clone was detected once. The chain carries TRBV7-8 and TRBJ2-2; D is tentatively TRBD1 or TRBD2 (5 bases each). Germline loops: CDR1 SGHVS, CDR2 FQNEAQ. The CDR3 is made up of 16 amino acids. V was clipped by 1 base and J by 5 bases, with 14 bases between them. CDR3 amino acids: CASSLGGALVTGELFF. Written as DNA, the CDR3 is TGTGCCAGCAGCTTAGGAGGGGCGCTGGTAACCGGGGAGCTGTTTTTT.

V and J are TRBV19 and TRBJ2-1; D could derive from TRBD1 or TRBD2 (6 bases each). The germline V and J ends were trimmed by 7 bases and 0 bases, with 13 bases remaining between them. Germline V gene data show CDR1 as LNHDA and CDR2 as SQIVND (reference sequence). This CDR3 comprises 15 residues. CDR3 sequence: CASTIGGSSYNEQFF. CDR3 in DNA: TGTGCCAGTACCATAGGGGGGAGCTCCTACAATGAGCAGTTCTTC.

The chain uses TRBV2 and TRBJ1-3, with a tentative D call TRBD1 (6 bases). With 5 bases removed from V and 4 bases from J, the gap between germline ends came to 15 bases. This CDR3 has 15 residues. Germline V gene lookup returns CDR1 SNHLY and CDR2 FYNNEI. Here the CDR3 DNA reads TGTGCCAGCAGTAGAGACCAGGGGCAAGGAAACACCATATATTTT. Translated, it gives CASSRDQGQGNTIYF.

The chain links TRBV19 to TRBJ1-1; the D gene is possibly TRBD1 (6 bases). The V end was cut by 5 bases, the J end by 3 bases, with 13 bases between. In germline, CDR1 is LNHDA, CDR2 SQIVND (reference sequence). This CDR3 contains 14 residues. The CDR3 coding sequence is TGTGCCAGTAGTCCACAGGGTCTTGACACTGAAGCTTTCTTT. It is translated as CASSPQGLDTEAFF.

The chain is built from TRBV5-4 and TRBJ1-1; perhaps TRBD1 as D (5 bases). Trimming removed 3 bases at V and 0 bases at J, with 12 bases between. The germline V gene encodes CDR1 SGHNT and CDR2 YYREEE (reference sequence). CDR3 length: 15 residues. The CDR3 region has the DNA TGTGCCAGCAGCTCGGGGCTCAACATGAACACTGAAGCTTTCTTT. Its translation is CASSSGLNMNTEAFF.

The chain links TRBV7-9 to TRBJ2-3, with D perhaps TRBD1 (5 bases). V lost 5 bases and J lost 1, with 16 bases in between. The CDR3 runs to 16 residues. CDR1 is SEHNR and CDR2 is FQNEAQ in the germline V gene (reference sequence). The CDR3 loop reads CASSVVRGPGTDTQYF. The CDR3 coding sequence is TGTGCCAGCAGCGTTGTAAGGGGTCCGGGCACAGATACGCAGTATTTT.

This clone came up once. V and J are TRBV11-3 and TRBJ2-1, with D tentatively TRBD1 or TRBD2 (5 bases each). Trimming took off 5 bases at V and 3 bases at J, with 14 bases between the two ends. Germline values: CDR1 SGHNT, CDR2 YENEEA. The CDR3 covers 15 residues. The CDR3 nucleotides are TGTGCCAGCAGCGCACGGGGCGGTTACTACAATGAGCAGTTCTTC. Translated: CASSARGGYYNEQFF.

This chain connects TRBV6-1 to TRBJ1-5; weak D call: TRBD1 (6 bases). Trimming took 10 bases from V and 7 from J, leaving 14 bases between them. CDR1 MNHNS and CDR2 SASEGT come from the germline V gene. The length of the CDR3 is 12 residues. CDR3: CATTGLGQPQHF. The DNA for the CDR3 is TGTGCCACCACAGGGTTAGGGCAGCCCCAGCATTTT.

V usage is TRBV9 and J usage is TRBJ2-7, with D unclear. V dropped 0 bases and J dropped 5 bases, with 9 bases sitting between them. The CDR3 runs 13 residues. Looked up from germline, CDR1 is SGDLS and CDR2 is YYNGEE. CDR3 residues: CASSVGHKDEQYF. The CDR3 DNA reads TGTGCCAGCAGCGTAGGGCACAAAGACGAGCAGTACTTC.

The genes are TRBV6-5 and TRBJ1-2, with D perhaps TRBD1 (5 bases). The CDR3 runs 12 residues. Trimming left V 6 bases short and J 8 bases short, with 13 bases between. Germline assignment: CDR1 MNHEY and CDR2 SVGAGI. In DNA, the CDR3 is TGTGCCAGCAGCAGGGATAGGAGGGGCTACACCTTC. Translating it yields CASSRDRRGYTF.

The chain carries TRBV28 and TRBJ1-3; 8 nucleotides align to TRBD1. Germline V gene lookup returns CDR1 MDHEN and CDR2 SYDVKM. V dropped 6 bases and J dropped 2; count of bases not matched to a gene: 6. The CDR3 spans 15 residues. The CDR3 sequence: CASSAPGGAGNTIYF. The CDR3 DNA reads as TGTGCCAGCAGCGCCCCAGGGGGCGCTGGAAACACCATATATTTT.

The sample holds one count of this clone. The chain joins TRBV30 to TRBJ1-1; D remains unclear. Germline V gene data show CDR1 as GTSNPN and CDR2 as SVGIG (reference sequence). The CDR3 runs 12 residues. Trimming pared 2 bases from V and 7 bases from J, leaving 11 bases between. This CDR3 is CAWSPQRNEAFF. The CDR3 DNA reads as TGTGCCTGGAGTCCACAGAGAAATGAAGCTTTCTTT.

Only one count was recorded for this clone. The V call is TRBV18, the J call TRBJ1-5; D not certain. This CDR3 is built from 13 residues. The V gene's germline CDR1 is KGHSH and CDR2 LQKENI. The V gene lost 5 bases and the J gene lost 4 bases, with 9 bases spanning the gap. The CDR3 spells CASSGSVNQPQHF. The DNA for the CDR3 is TGTGCCAGCTCAGGGTCGGTTAATCAGCCCCAGCATTTT.

The CDR3 bases are TGCGCCAGCAGCTGGGGACTCCGTGACTACGAGCAGTACTTC. Protein product: CASSWGLRDYEQYF. This chain links TRBV5-1 with TRBJ2-7; a weak D match, TRBD2 (6 bases). CDR1 and CDR2 from the germline V gene are SGHRS and YFSETQ. V shed 3 bases and J shed 3 bases, with 13 bases lying between them. CDR3 length equals 14 residues.

In regard to this clone: One end of the junction varies from germline; a read error may be responsible. The sample holds other DNA sequences that translate to the same CDR3. The chain combines TRBV5-1 with TRBJ2-6, with D possibly being TRBD1 (5 bases). CDR3 size: 15 residues. Germline values: CDR1 SGHRS, CDR2 YFSETQ. The CDR3 DNA is TGCGCCAGCAGCTCGATGAACCCTGGGGCCAACGTCCTGACCTTC. Translation: CASSSMNPGANVLTF.

This clone was counted a single time. V gene TRBV10-3 combines with J gene TRBJ2-7, with D maybe TRBD2 (6 bases). This CDR3 spans 15 amino acids. CDR1 is ENHRY and CDR2 is SYGVKD in the germline V gene. Trimming took off 0 bases at V and 3 bases at J, with 12 bases between the two ends. DNA of the CDR3: TGTGCCATCAGTGAGTCGTTGTTAGCGGACTACGAGCAGTACTTC. Translating it yields CAISESLLADYEQYF.

J is TRBJ2-5 and V is TRBV11-3; 11 bases fit TRBD2. Germline V gives CDR1 SGHNT, CDR2 YENEEA. The CDR3 is made up of 17 amino acids. Trimming at V came to 1 base and at J to 0 bases, leaving 4 bases not matched to a gene. CDR3: CASSLGAGLADQETQYF. Written as DNA, the CDR3 is TGTGCCAGCAGCTTAGGTGCGGGACTAGCGGACCAAGAGACCCAGTACTTC.

The sample holds a few counts of this clone. J is TRBJ1-2 and V is TRBV2; 7 bases match TRBD1. This CDR3 is 12 amino acids long. V dropped 8 bases and J dropped 8; count of bases not matched to a gene: 8. Germline CDR1 is SNHLY and CDR2 is FYNNEI. CDR3 DNA: TGTGCCAGCGGGAACAGGGGATACGGCTACACCTTC. Residues: CASGNRGYGYTF. Full variable domain (missing parts from reference TRBV2 and TRBJ1-2): EPEVTQTPSHQVTQMGQEVILRCVPISNHLYFYWYRQILGQKVEFLVSFYNNEISEKSEIFDDQFSVERPDGSNFTLKIRSTKLEDSAMYFCASGNRGYGYTFGSGTRLTVV.

The chain couples TRBV5-1 to TRBJ2-7, with D unresolved. Deletions cut 4 bases from V and 1 base from J, with 12 bases between. CDR1 and CDR2 from the germline V gene are SGHRS and YFSETQ. CDR3 length: 14 amino acids. The CDR3 DNA sequence: TGCGCCAGCAGCCCTGGACCTGGATCCTACGAGCAGTACTTC. Translating it yields CASSPGPGSYEQYF.

The J gene is TRBJ1-2, the V gene TRBV5-1; TRBD1 aligns across 7 bases. The CDR3 loop spans 14 amino acids. Germline CDR1 SGHRS, CDR2 YFSETQ. V dropped 0 bases and J dropped 3; count of bases not matched to a gene: 2. The CDR3 protein is CASSLVTGDYGYTF. In DNA, the CDR3 is TGCGCCAGCAGCTTGGTCACAGGGGACTATGGCTACACCTTC.

This clone has just one count. CDR3 DNA sequence: TGTGCCAGCAGCTTAGCGCGAGGTCCTGAGCAGTTCTTC. Translated, it gives CASSLARGPEQFF. This chain connects TRBV7-6 to TRBJ2-1; D is uncertain. CDR3 length: 13 residues. Trimming took off 0 bases at V and 9 bases at J, with 9 bases between the two ends. Germline CDR1 reads SGHVS; CDR2 reads FNYEAQ.

V and J are TRBV7-2 and TRBJ2-6, with 8 bases aligning to TRBD2. The V gene end was trimmed by 3 bases and the J gene end by 2 bases; junction bases not matched to a gene: 6. The CDR3 length is 17 residues. CDR1 and CDR2 from the germline V gene are SGHTA and FQGNSA. CDR3 sequence: CASSFTPGGAGANVLTF. DNA for the CDR3: TGTGCCAGCAGCTTCACGCCCGGGGGGGCTGGGGCCAACGTCCTGACTTTC.

This chain connects TRBV2 to TRBJ2-1; 10 bases are shared with TRBD2. Germline trimming cut 8 bases from V and 4 bases from J; bases unmatched to any gene: 5. The CDR3 contains 14 residues. CDR1 is SNHLY and CDR2 is FYNNEI in the germline V gene. The CDR3 nucleotides are TGTGCCAGCCGGCTAGCGGGAGAGTACAATGAGCAGTTCTTC. Amino acid sequence: CASRLAGEYNEQFF.

The genes are TRBV29-1 and TRBJ1-5, with 8 bases fitting TRBD1. CDR3 length: 18 residues. The germline gives CDR1 SQVTM, CDR2 ANQGSEA. The V and J ends lost 6 bases and 0 bases, in that order; junction bases with no gene match: 16. CDR3 sequence reads: CSVVERDRWSNSNQPQHF. The CDR3, as DNA: TGCAGCGTAGTAGAGAGGGACAGGTGGTCAAATAGCAATCAGCCCCAGCATTTT.

The chain recombines TRBV5-1 with TRBJ2-7; D is ambiguous. The CDR3 is made up of 11 amino acids. Trimming left V 4 bases short and J 4 bases short, with 6 bases between. CDR1 is SGHRS, CDR2 YFSETQ, per germline. CDR3 sequence reads: CASSTEYEQYF. CDR3 nucleotides: TGCGCCAGCAGCACCGAATACGAGCAGTACTTC.

The chain combines TRBV11-2 with TRBJ2-5, with TRBD2 as a possible D gene (5 bases). CDR1 SGHAT and CDR2 FQNNGV come from the germline V gene. The germline V and J ends were trimmed by 5 bases and 2 bases, with 15 bases remaining between them. The CDR3 is 15 amino acids. The CDR3 loop reads CASSPQARTQETQYF. The DNA of the CDR3 is TGTGCCAGCAGCCCCCAAGCCAGGACTCAAGAGACCCAGTACTTC.

The chain has TRBV2 and TRBJ1-1; tentatively, D is TRBD1 (5 bases). Germline V gives CDR1 SNHLY, CDR2 FYNNEI. This CDR3 is built from 13 residues. Trimming removed 6 bases at V and 6 bases at J, with 14 bases between. CDR3 sequence reads: CASSVGAWAEAFF. CDR3 in DNA: TGTGCCAGCAGCGTTGGGGCCTGGGCTGAAGCTTTCTTT.